This TCR beta chain was sequenced for a study of blood T cell repertoires in COVID-19. Overall study context: The United States, Italy and Spain were the sources of the acute and convalescent COVID-19 samples. PBMCs, B-cell-depleted T cells, or T cells were the source of the cDNA or gDNA that made up the material.

Original data processing: Amplification with reference gene primers provided the estimates of nucleated cell counts. Measured with immunoSEQ multiplex PCR; TCRdb has only the in-frame clones, and not every one. V, J and clone size were drawn from that table, and D and trimming were deduced from the DNA. This sample has approximately 110,000 clones, with roughly 80% found just once. CDR3 length: 12 amino acids. Germline lookup yields CDR1 SQVTM and CDR2 ANQGSEA. The V gene lost 6 bases and the J gene lost 6 bases, with 15 bases spanning the gap. The chain recombines TRBV29-1 with TRBJ2-7; TRBD2 might be the D (6 bases). The specimen was peripheral blood. The TCR was taken from a middle-aged woman with acute or convalescent COVID-19. The CDR3, as DNA: TGCAGCGTGGGGGACTCCACCGGCGAGCAGTACTTC. As protein: CSVGDSTGEQYF.